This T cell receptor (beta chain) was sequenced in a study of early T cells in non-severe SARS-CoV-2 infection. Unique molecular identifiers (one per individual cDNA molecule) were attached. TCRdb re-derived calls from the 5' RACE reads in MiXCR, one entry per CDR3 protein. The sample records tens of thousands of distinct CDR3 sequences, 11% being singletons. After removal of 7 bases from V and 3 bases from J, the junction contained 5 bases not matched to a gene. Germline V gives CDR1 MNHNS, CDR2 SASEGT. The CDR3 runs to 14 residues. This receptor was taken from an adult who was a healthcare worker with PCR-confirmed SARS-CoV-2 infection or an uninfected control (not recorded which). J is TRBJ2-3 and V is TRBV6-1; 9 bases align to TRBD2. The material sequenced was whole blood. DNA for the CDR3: TGTGCCAGCACGGGACTAGCTTTGACAGATACGCAGTATTTT. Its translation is CASTGLALTDTQYF.